One and the same sample provided the 20 T cell receptor beta chains below, sequenced in a study of T cell responses to AZD1222 COVID-19 vaccine. TCRdb's table, derived via immunoSEQ multiplex PCR, lists solely in-frame clones and lacks some. This table has roughly 100,000 clones, roughly 90% appearing once. Sequences were derived from peripheral blood, sampled on day 0 of AZD1222 vaccination. Receptors originate from an adult in good health.

This chain links TRBV7-9 with TRBJ1-6; maybe TRBD1 (5 bases). The V and J ends lost 2 bases and 9 bases respectively, with 11 bases between them. The CDR3 consists of 14 residues. Germline V lookup: CDR1 SEHNR, CDR2 FQNEAQ (reference sequence). The CDR3 DNA sequence: TGTGCCAGCAGCTTACCGGTGCAGGGTTCACCCCTCCACTTT. This codes for CASSLPVQGSPLHF.

With regard to this clone: This sample also contains other DNA sequences that code for the same CDR3. V and J are TRBV5-1 and TRBJ1-2, with D possibly being TRBD1 (6 bases). The ends were cut back, 4 bases at V and 5 bases at J, with 12 bases in the middle. Germline CDR1 and CDR2: SGHRS and YFSETQ. CDR3 length: 13 residues. The chain's CDR3 is CASSPDRNYGYTF. The DNA for the CDR3 is TGCGCCAGCAGCCCGGACAGAAATTATGGCTACACCTTC.

This rearrangement joins TRBV28 to TRBJ1-2, with D possibly being TRBD1 (6 bases). Between the trimmed V and J ends, which lost 5 bases and 4 bases, there was a span of 14 bases. This CDR3 region has 14 residues. Germline-derived CDR1 and CDR2 are MDHEN and SYDVKM. The CDR3 DNA reads as TGTGCCAGCAGTCTCCTTACAGGGTTCTATGGCTACACCTTC. Protein: CASSLLTGFYGYTF.

The chain uses TRBV5-4 and TRBJ2-3; no definite D call. V lost 4 bases to trimming and J lost 0 bases, with 3 bases between them. Germline values: CDR1 SGHNT, CDR2 YYREEE (reference sequence). The CDR3 totals 12 residues. The CDR3 here is CASSPSTDTQYF. The CDR3 DNA sequence: TGTGCCAGCAGCCCTAGCACAGATACGCAGTATTTT.

The chain carries TRBV4-1 and TRBJ2-5, with 9 nucleotides matching TRBD1. The V segment lost 0 bases and the J segment 4 bases; nucleotides outside the gene matches: 6. This CDR3 contains 16 residues. CDR1 MGHRA and CDR2 YSYEKL come from the germline V gene. CDR3 sequence (DNA): TGCGCCAGCAGCCAAGATTGGGGACAGGGTATAGAGACCCAGTACTTC. Residues: CASSQDWGQGIETQYF.

The gene calls are TRBV3-1 (or the pseudogene TRBV3-2) and TRBJ2-3; the match to TRBD2 covers 8 bases. The CDR3 is made up of 15 amino acids. Germline lookup yields CDR1 LGHDT and CDR2 YNNKEL (reference sequence). Trimming at V came to 4 bases and at J to 7 bases, leaving 10 bases not matched to a gene. The CDR3 region has the DNA TGTGCCAGCAGCCCCTCCGGGACTAGAAGGAATACGCAGTATTTT. It is translated as CASSPSGTRRNTQYF.

This chain joins TRBV7-9 and TRBJ2-1; 10 bases map to TRBD2. The CDR3 is 17 amino acids. V lost 0 bases and J lost 5; bases outside the gene matches: 7. Germline V lookup: CDR1 SEHNR, CDR2 FQNEAQ (reference sequence). CDR3 region: CASSLALGLADNNEQFF. The DNA of the CDR3 is TGTGCCAGCAGCTTAGCGCTAGGACTAGCGGATAACAATGAGCAGTTCTTC.

The genes are TRBV1 and TRBJ2-7; TRBD2 reflects the table's D call only, with no check against the DNA. TRBV1 is designated a pseudogene. The CDR3 contains 16 residues. CDR3 bases: TGCACCAGCAGCCAACTCCGACTAGCGGGAGGCTACGAGCAGTACTTC. Translation: CTSSQLRLAGGYEQYF.

This clone appeared once. The chain has TRBV27 and TRBJ2-3; 11 bases fit TRBD2. Germline values: CDR1 MNHEY, CDR2 SMNVEV (reference sequence). V lost 8 bases, J lost 2 bases, and 6 bases stayed unmatched. The CDR3 extends over 15 amino acids. The CDR3 DNA reads as TGTGCCAGCCGCGGGACTAGCGGTATCACAGATACGCAGTATTTT. It encodes CASRGTSGITDTQYF.

This clone appeared many times. The CDR3 reads CASSKNGRGEAFF. The CDR3 bases are TGTGCCAGCAGTAAAAACGGACGGGGTGAAGCTTTCTTT. This sequence joins TRBV6-4 and TRBJ1-1, with D uncertain. V gave up 5 bases and J gave up 7 bases, with 14 bases separating them. Germline V CDR1 and CDR2: MRHNA, SNTAGT. CDR3 size: 13 residues.

The V call is TRBV3-1 (or the pseudogene TRBV3-2), the J call TRBJ1-1, with a possible D match to TRBD1 (5 bases). Trimming took 0 bases from V and 8 from J, leaving 13 bases between them. The length of the CDR3 is 14 residues. In germline, CDR1 is LGHDT, CDR2 YNNKEL (reference sequence). Here the CDR3 reads CASSQEQVNGEAFF. In DNA, the CDR3 is TGTGCCAGCAGCCAAGAACAGGTAAACGGGGAAGCTTTCTTT.

The table lists this clone with a count of one. V usage is TRBV10-3 and J usage is TRBJ2-5; TRBD2 matches 7 bases. Germline lookup yields CDR1 ENHRY and CDR2 SYGVKD. This CDR3 contains 13 residues. J gave up 4 bases and V 4 bases, and 3 bases lay outside the gene matches. In DNA form, the CDR3 reads TGTGCCATCAGTGCGGGGGAGGGAGAGACCCAGTACTTC. As protein: CAISAGEGETQYF.

The chain is built from TRBV10-1 and TRBJ2-2; D gene ambiguous. The length of the CDR3 is 13 residues. CDR1 WNHNN and CDR2 SYGVQD come from the germline V gene (reference sequence). Trimming removed 5 bases from V and 0 bases from J, with 4 bases in between. This CDR3 reads CASSRSNTGELFF. The CDR3 nucleotides read TGCGCCAGCAGTCGATCGAACACCGGGGAGCTGTTTTTT.

V and J are TRBV6-2 or TRBV6-3 and TRBJ1-2; 8 bases line up with TRBD1. The CDR3 runs to 15 residues. Trimming at V came to 4 bases and at J to 2 bases, leaving 6 bases not matched to a gene. From germline, CDR1 is MNHEY and CDR2 SVGEGT. As DNA, the CDR3 is TGTGCCAGCAGTTCCCTCGGGACAGGAAACTATGGCTACACCTTC. This codes for CASSSLGTGNYGYTF.

DNA of the CDR3: TGTGCCAGCAGGGGGGACCCCAACGTGGGGAAGTACTTC. Residues: CASRGDPNVGKYF. The rearrangement uses TRBV2 and TRBJ2-7; D may be TRBD1 or TRBD2 (5 bases each). CDR3 size: 13 residues. The germline V gene encodes CDR1 SNHLY and CDR2 FYNNEI. V lost 6 bases, J lost 11 bases, and 20 bases lay in between. Complete variable domain (other parts from reference TRBV2 and TRBJ2-7): EPEVTQTPSHQVTQMGQEVILRCVPISNHLYFYWYRQILGQKVEFLVSFYNNEISEKSEIFDDQFSVERPDGSNFTLKIRSTKLEDSAMYFCASRGDPNVGKYFGPGTRLTVT.

The sample holds one count of this clone. The gene calls are TRBV10-3 and TRBJ1-2; 11 positions match TRBD1. The V segment lost 6 bases and the J segment 5 bases; nucleotides outside the gene matches: 11. The CDR3 runs 16 residues. Germline lookup yields CDR1 ENHRY and CDR2 SYGVKD. Written as DNA, the CDR3 is TGTGCCATCAGCGGAAACACGGGACAGGGGGATTATGGCTACACCTTC. Its translation is CAISGNTGQGDYGYTF.

The rearrangement links TRBV4-1 to TRBJ1-5; TRBD1 might be the D (6 bases). CDR1 MGHRA and CDR2 YSYEKL come from the germline V gene. V gave up 1 base and J gave up 2 bases, with 21 bases separating them. CDR3 length: 19 amino acids. CDR3: CASSQGGMGPRGGNQPQHF. CDR3 in DNA: TGCGCCAGCAGCCAAGGAGGGATGGGGCCAAGGGGGGGCAATCAGCCCCAGCATTTT.

V is TRBV5-6 and J is TRBJ1-1, with 12 bases lining up with TRBD1. The ends lost 5 bases at V and 5 bases at J; junction bases unmatched: 10. Germline CDR1 SGHDT, CDR2 YYEEEE. The CDR3 consists of 16 residues. The CDR3 DNA is TGTGCCAGCAGTCTCCCGGGACAGGGGGCTTGGACTGAAGCTTTCTTT. Its translation: CASSLPGQGAWTEAFF.

This chain connects TRBV5-5 to TRBJ2-1, with 7 positions matching TRBD2. CDR3 length: 15 residues. CDR1 SGHKS and CDR2 YYEKEE come from the germline V gene (reference sequence). Germline trimming cut 3 bases from V and 10 bases from J; bases unmatched to any gene: 13. The CDR3 region is CASSSPGTTSREQFF. The CDR3 DNA follows: TGTGCCAGCAGCTCCCCCGGGACTACCTCCCGGGAGCAGTTCTTC.

The rearrangement uses TRBV5-8 and TRBJ2-7; perhaps TRBD1 as D (5 bases). This CDR3 has 17 residues. The germline gives CDR1 SGHTS, CDR2 YDEGEE. Deletions cut 4 bases from V and 1 base from J, with 21 bases between. The CDR3 sequence is CASSPSYRRPRSYEQYF. DNA of the CDR3: TGTGCCAGCAGCCCGTCATACAGGCGGCCCCGATCCTACGAGCAGTACTTC.